This is a list of T cell receptor beta chains from one sample in a study of cytomegalovirus exposure and HLA in healthy donors. Sequencing used immunoSEQ multiplex PCR; TCRdb keeps in-frame clones, though not all of them. The sample contains about 37,000 clones, roughly 79% of which appear only once. Sequencing input: PBMCs. The source is a woman between 35 and 50 years old in good health and CMV-seronegative. The CDR3 runs from the conserved cysteine through the conserved F or W. The D gene is left open where the match is weak.

- TRBV6-5 CASSRYTSPNEQFF
- TRBV4-1 CASSPRERGRNTEAFF
- TRBV10-3 CAISGEGNYGYTF
- TRBV28 CASSSPTWNQPQHF
TRBD1 TRBV13 CASSQGGVDEKLFF
TRBD2 TRBV5-1 CASSLELAGKGEQFF
TRBD1 TRBV28 CASSLGGTGGIQPQHF
TRBD1 TRBV9 CASSLLPGTGNNEQFF
TRBD2 TRBV9 CASSGSGGAFNEQFF
- TRBV19 CASSMRATHYEQYF
- TRBV2 CASSESPRAGDNQPQHF
TRBD1 TRBV18 CASSLNQGDTEAFF
TRBD1 TRBV19 CASSIRRTGGNQPQHF
- TRBV6-6 CASRPDRKYGYTF
- TRBV7-8 CASSLTEINYGYTF
TRBD2 TRBV7-2 CASSPRYMGGSHETQYF
- TRBV19 CASSTLRTSVYGYTF
- TRBV28 CASSNSGGVEAFF
TRBD1 TRBV7-2 CASSRGTDYGYTF
- TRBV11-2 CASSLELSGPLHF
TRBD2 TRBV4-2 CASSQVLRLASSLKRNIQYF
TRBD2 TRBV7-9 CASSLRTSPYNEQFF
- TRBV28 CASRTGTVGQPQHF
TRBD1 TRBV5-1 CASSLAAGGDYGYTF
- TRBV4-2 CASSPRWNRASSGNTIYF
TRBD2 TRBV5-6 CASNKGGGGETQYF
TRBD1 TRBV27 CASGRDRPYEQYF
TRBD1 TRBV2 CASSLGQGYGYTF
- TRBV27 CASNLQGFAGDEQFF
TRBD2 TRBV28 CASSHPGRTQYF
TRBD2 TRBV2 CASSTGLAETQYF
TRBD2 TRBV15 CATSRATPGGSVEFEQFF
TRBD2 TRBV10-3 CAISELVRGGFSYNEQFF
TRBD1 TRBV7-9 CASSFWGQRLNTEAFF
TRBD2 TRBV5-1 CASSLEYSGGNEQFF
- TRBV18 CASSPYRDRTEAFF